This TCR beta chain emerged from a study of tumor-infiltrating lymphocytes in primary liver carcinoma. Whole-study findings and limits: Tumors had a top-250-clone fraction that was significantly higher than blood (p = 0.039). Only about 8-25% of top clones were detected in all five tumor regions.

Co-extraction of RNA and DNA was performed on about 20-33 mg of unsorted bulk tissue. Patients underwent resection of primary liver carcinoma. The patients carried chronic HBV infection and had received no treatment. This clonotype has a handful of counts. What it recognizes is unknown. CDR1 MDHEN and CDR2 SYDVKM come from the germline V gene. This CDR3 region has 18 residues. Total RNA amounting to around 450 ng was the source from which TCR beta cDNA was made with a constant-region primer. ARM-PCR, slightly modified, supplied the TCR beta libraries through three nested multiplex PCR rounds. Each of the first two PCR rounds ran roughly 9 cycles with TRBV1-TRBV30 forward and C-beta reverse primers. One entry per CDR3 protein, called by TCRdb with MiXCR from the multiplex PCR reads. The data contain under 200,000 distinct CDR3 sequences, approximately 80% of them seen just once; the ten biggest clones take up less than 20%.

The specimen was tumor tissue from primary liver carcinoma. This receptor was obtained from a man aged 40-49 years with primary liver carcinoma and hepatitis B virus infection. V and J are TRBV28 and TRBJ2-7, with D possibly matching TRBD1 (7 bases). DNA of the CDR3: TGTGTTAGCACAAGAAAAGGGGGCGCGGGGCGCGGTTCCTACGAGCAGTACTTC. It yields the protein CVSTRKGGAGRGSYEQYF.